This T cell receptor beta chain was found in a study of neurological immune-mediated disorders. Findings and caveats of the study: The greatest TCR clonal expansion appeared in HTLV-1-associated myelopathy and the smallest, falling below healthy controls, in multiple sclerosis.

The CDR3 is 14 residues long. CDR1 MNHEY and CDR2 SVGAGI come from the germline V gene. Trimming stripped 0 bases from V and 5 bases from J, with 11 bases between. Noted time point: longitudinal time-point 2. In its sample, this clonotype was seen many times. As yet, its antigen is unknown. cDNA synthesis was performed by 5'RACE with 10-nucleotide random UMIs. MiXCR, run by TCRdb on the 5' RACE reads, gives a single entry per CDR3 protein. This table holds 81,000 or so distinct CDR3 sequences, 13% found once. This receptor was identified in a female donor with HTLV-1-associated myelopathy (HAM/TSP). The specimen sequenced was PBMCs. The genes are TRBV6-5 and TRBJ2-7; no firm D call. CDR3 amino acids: CASSYSMVTHEQYF. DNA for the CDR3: TGTGCCAGCAGTTACTCGATGGTTACCCACGAGCAGTACTTC.